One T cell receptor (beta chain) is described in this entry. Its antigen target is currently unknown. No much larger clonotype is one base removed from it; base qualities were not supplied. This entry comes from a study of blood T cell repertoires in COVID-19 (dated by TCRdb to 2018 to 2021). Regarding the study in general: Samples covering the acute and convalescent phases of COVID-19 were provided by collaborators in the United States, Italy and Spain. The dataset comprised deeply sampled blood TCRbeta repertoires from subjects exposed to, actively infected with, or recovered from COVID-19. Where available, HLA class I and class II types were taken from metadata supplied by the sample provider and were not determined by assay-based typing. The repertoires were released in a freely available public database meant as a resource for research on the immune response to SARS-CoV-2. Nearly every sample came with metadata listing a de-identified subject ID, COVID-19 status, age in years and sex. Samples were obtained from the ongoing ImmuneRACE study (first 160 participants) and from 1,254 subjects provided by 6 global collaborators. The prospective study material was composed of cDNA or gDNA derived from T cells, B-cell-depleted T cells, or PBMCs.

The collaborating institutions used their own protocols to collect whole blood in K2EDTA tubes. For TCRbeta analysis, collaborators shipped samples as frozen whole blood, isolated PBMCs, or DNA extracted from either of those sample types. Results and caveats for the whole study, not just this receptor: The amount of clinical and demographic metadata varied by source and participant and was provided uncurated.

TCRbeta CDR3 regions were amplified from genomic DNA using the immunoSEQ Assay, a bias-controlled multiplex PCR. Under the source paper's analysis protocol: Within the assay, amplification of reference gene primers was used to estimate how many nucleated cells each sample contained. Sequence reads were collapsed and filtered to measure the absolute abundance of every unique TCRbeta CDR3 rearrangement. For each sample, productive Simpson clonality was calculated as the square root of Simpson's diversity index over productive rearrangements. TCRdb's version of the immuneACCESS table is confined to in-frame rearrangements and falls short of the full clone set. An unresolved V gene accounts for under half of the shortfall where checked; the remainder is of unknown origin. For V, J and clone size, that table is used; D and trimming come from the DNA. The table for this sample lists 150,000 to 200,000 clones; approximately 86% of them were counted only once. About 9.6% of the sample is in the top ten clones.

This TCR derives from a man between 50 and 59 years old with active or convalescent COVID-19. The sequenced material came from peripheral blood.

Here is the DNA: TGCGCCAGCAGCTCCGGACTAGCGGTAGCCAAAAACATTCAGTACTTC. Protein translation: CASSSGLAVAKNIQYF. The receptor chain draws on TRBV5-1 and TRBJ2-4; 10 middle bases align to TRBD2. The germline V gene encodes CDR1 SGHRS and CDR2 YFSETQ. Trimming removed 3 bases from V and 0 bases from J; the gene matches leave 3 bases unexplained. The cysteine opens and the phenylalanine closes a CDR3 of 16 amino acids. Only the CDR3 portion is preserved as DNA: 48 bases, with reading frame beginning at the first base. The CDR3 plus the reference TRBV5-1 and TRBJ2-4 genes for the other parts give the full variable domain: KAGVTQTPRYLIKTRGQQVTLSCSPISGHRSVSWYQQTPGQGLQFLFEYFSETQRNKGNFPGRFSGRQFSNSRSEMNVSTLELGDSALYLCASSSGLAVAKNIQYFGAGTRLSVL.